Presented here are 27 T cell receptor beta chains from one specimen sequenced in a study of CD8+CD57+ T cells in acquired aplastic anemia. Profiles of TCR beta VDJ and CDR3 were generated from a genomic DNA template. TCRdb re-analysed the reads in MiXCR, keeping a single row per CDR3 protein. The sample has 200,000 or so distinct CDR3 sequences; around 66% are singletons. Sequencing was performed on sorted CD4+, CD8+, or CD8+CD57+ T cells (not recorded which) from PBMCs. All receptors come from a human donor with severe aplastic anemia or a healthy control (not recorded which).

V gene TRBV7-3 combines with J gene TRBJ1-6, with 7 bases that match TRBD1. The V and J ends lost 4 bases and 12 bases, in that order; junction bases with no gene match: 9. There are 14 residues in the CDR3. CDR1 and CDR2 (germline): SGHTA, FQGTGA. In DNA form, the CDR3 reads TGTGCCAGCAGCTCCACCGGGACAGCTATACCCCTCCACTTT. It is translated as CASSSTGTAIPLHF.

This clonotype occurred a few times. The chain carries TRBV24-1 and TRBJ1-2; D uncertain. Per the germline V gene, CDR1 is KGHDR and CDR2 is SFDVKD. CDR3 length: 15 residues. V was trimmed by 1 base and J by 4 bases, leaving 12 bases between them. CDR3 amino acids: CATSDFQARSYGYTF. CDR3 bases: TGTGCCACCAGTGATTTTCAGGCGAGGAGCTATGGCTACACCTTC.

This CDR3 reads CASRGTGSSGNTIYF. The CDR3 bases are TGTGCCAGCAGGGGGACGGGGAGCTCTGGAAACACCATATATTTT. V gene TRBV25-1 combines with J gene TRBJ1-3, with D tentatively TRBD1 (5 bases). Trimming removed 6 bases at V and 0 bases at J, with 12 bases between. Germline V gene sequence: CDR1 MGHDK, CDR2 SYGVNS. The CDR3 consists of 15 residues.

The chain recombines TRBV10-1 with TRBJ2-7, with 10 positions matching TRBD2. V lost 10 bases and J lost 4; bases outside the gene matches: 7. Germline CDR1 WNHNN, CDR2 SYGVQD (reference sequence). CDR3 length: 13 amino acids. The CDR3 loop reads CATSGRAGYEQYF. The CDR3 bases are TGCGCCACCAGCGGGAGGGCCGGGTACGAGCAGTACTTC.

The chain couples TRBV7-2 to TRBJ2-2; 7 bases map to TRBD2. The germline V gene encodes CDR1 SGHTA and CDR2 FQGNSA. The trim removed 10 bases at V and 9 bases at J, leaving 17 bases unmatched. This CDR3 spans 15 amino acids. As DNA, the CDR3 is TGTGCCACCGCCCGGCGGGAGCGAACCAAACGGGAGCTGTTTTTT. The encoded protein is CATARRERTKRELFF.

On this clonotype: This may be a read error, as it is one base from a much larger clone. This sequence joins TRBV3-1 and TRBJ2-7, with D uncertain. V lost 1 base and J 9 bases, leaving 13 bases between the germline ends. Germline CDR1 and CDR2: LGHDT and YNNKEL (reference sequence). CDR3 length: 13 residues. The CDR3 reads CASSQVWAEGQYF. CDR3 sequence (DNA): TGTGCCAGCAGCCAAGTTTGGGCGGAAGGGCAGTACTTC.

The chain has TRBV11-3 and TRBJ2-2, with unresolved D. Deletions cut 7 bases from V and 3 bases from J, with 9 bases between. The germline V gene has CDR1 SGHNT and CDR2 YENEEA. The CDR3 is made up of 13 amino acids. The CDR3 protein is CASTNSYTGELFF. CDR3 DNA: TGTGCCAGCACCAACAGCTACACCGGGGAGCTGTTTTTT.

This clonotype was recorded many times. J is TRBJ1-1 and V is TRBV5-1, with 8 bases fitting TRBD1. The CDR3 covers 15 residues. The germline V gene encodes CDR1 SGHRS and CDR2 YFSETQ. Trimming removed 0 bases from V and 5 bases from J; junction bases left unmatched: 6. The CDR3 coding sequence is TGCGCCAGCAGCTTGGCCGGGACAGGAGGGACTGAAGCTTTCTTT. This gives the protein CASSLAGTGGTEAFF.

The chain employs TRBV6-5 and TRBJ1-2; TRBD1 is a possible D gene (6 bases). Germline V gene sequence: CDR1 MNHEY, CDR2 SVGAGI. The CDR3 loop spans 15 amino acids. V gave up 5 bases and J gave up 4 bases, with 17 bases separating them. The DNA of the CDR3 is TGTGCCAGCAGTGAAGACACAGGGAGGTCCTATGGCTACACCTTC. It encodes CASSEDTGRSYGYTF.

The chain has TRBV19 and TRBJ2-7, with 7 positions matching TRBD1. Germline lookup yields CDR1 LNHDA and CDR2 SQIVND (reference sequence). The CDR3 is 14 amino acids. V gave up 3 bases and J gave up 1 base; unmatched junction bases: 3. The CDR3 spells CASSIGTESYEQYF. The CDR3 coding sequence is TGTGCCAGTAGTATCGGGACAGAATCCTACGAGCAGTACTTC.

This clonotype was seen a few times. This sequence joins TRBV7-8 and TRBJ2-7; D unresolved. The germline CDR1 and CDR2 sequences are SGHVS and FQNEAQ. The V end lost 3 bases, the J end lost 0 bases, and 12 bases lay between the germline ends. This CDR3 has 15 residues. The CDR3 reads CASSFGRVSSYEQYF. Here the CDR3 DNA reads TGTGCCAGCAGCTTTGGACGGGTGAGCTCCTACGAGCAGTACTTC. Supplemented by reference TRBV7-8 and TRBJ2-7, the full variable domain reads GAGVSQSPRYKVAKRGQDVALRCDPISGHVSLFWYQQALGQGPEFLTYFQNEAQLDKSGLPSDRFFAERPEGSVSTLKIQRTQQEDSAVYLCASSFGRVSSYEQYFGPGTRLTVT.

This clonotype was seen at least ten times. The chain is built from TRBV9 and TRBJ2-6; D unresolved. The CDR3 consists of 17 residues. The V end was cut by 4 bases, the J end by 0 bases, with 14 bases between. Looked up from germline, CDR1 is SGDLS and CDR2 is YYNGEE. CDR3 nucleotides: TGTGCCAGCAGCCACGACCCCCTTAGCTCTGGGGCCAACGTCCTGACTTTC. This encodes CASSHDPLSSGANVLTF.

The chain links TRBV2 to TRBJ1-1; 12 bases fit TRBD1. CDR1 and CDR2 from the germline V gene are SNHLY and FYNNEI. J was trimmed by 2 bases and V by 10 bases; bases with no gene match: 8. The CDR3 contains 15 residues. CDR3 nucleotide sequence: TGTGCCACGGGACAGGGGGCCGAGGGAAACACTGAAGCTTTCTTT. It is translated as CATGQGAEGNTEAFF.

This sequence joins TRBV7-9 and TRBJ2-3; D is perhaps TRBD2 (6 bases). In germline, CDR1 is SEHNR, CDR2 FQNEAQ (reference sequence). Trimming took off 4 bases at V and 0 bases at J, with 8 bases between the two ends. The CDR3 runs to 14 residues. The CDR3 DNA is TGTGCCAGCAGCTCTGGGACTAGCACAGATACGCAGTATTTT. It yields the protein CASSSGTSTDTQYF.

This clonotype was observed many times. The gene calls are TRBV7-9 and TRBJ2-1; the match to TRBD2 covers 11 bases. The CDR3 consists of 16 residues. After removal of 5 bases from V and 8 bases from J, the junction contained 11 bases not matched to a gene. Germline assignment: CDR1 SEHNR and CDR2 FQNEAQ (reference sequence). CDR3 nucleotide sequence: TGTGCCAGCAGCGCACCTAGCGGGGGGTTCATCCATGAGCAGTTCTTC. Its protein product is CASSAPSGGFIHEQFF.

The chain has TRBV7-9 and TRBJ2-1; D is unclear. There are 12 residues in the CDR3. Germline V gene lookup returns CDR1 SEHNR and CDR2 FQNEAQ (reference sequence). V was trimmed by 3 bases and J by 7 bases, leaving 7 bases between them. The CDR3: CASSFKGNEQFF. CDR3 nucleotides: TGTGCCAGCAGCTTCAAGGGAAATGAGCAGTTCTTC.

This rearrangement joins TRBV20-1 to TRBJ2-3, with D possibly matching TRBD2 (6 bases). V shed 3 bases and J shed 4 bases, with 14 bases lying between them. Germline V gene data show CDR1 as DFQATT and CDR2 as SNEGSKA (reference sequence). This CDR3 comprises 14 residues. The CDR3 here is CSARRRDGADTQYF. In DNA form, the CDR3 reads TGCAGTGCTAGGAGGCGGGACGGGGCAGATACGCAGTATTTT.

The genes are TRBV9 and TRBJ2-3, with D unclear. The CDR3 consists of 15 residues. Trimming removed 4 bases from V and 4 bases from J, with 16 bases in between. The germline gives CDR1 SGDLS, CDR2 YYNGEE. The CDR3 sequence is CASSPGPPASDTQYF. CDR3 nucleotide sequence: TGTGCCAGCAGCCCCGGGCCCCCCGCCTCAGATACGCAGTATTTT.

This clonotype is a singleton in its sample. The CDR3 carries no conserved terminal phenylalanine or tryptophan, so it likely arises from a read error. The limits of the CDR3 on the DNA are not certain, so only TCRdb's listed CDR3 is given. The rearrangement joins TRBV6-6 to TRBJ2-1; the DNA was not used to check the table's D call, TRBD1. Germline V gives CDR1 MNHNY, CDR2 SVGAGI (reference sequence). A total of 9 residues make up the CDR3, ends included. Here the CDR3 reads CASSLGRGA.

This clonotype showed up just once. The genes are TRBV12-3 or TRBV12-4 and TRBJ1-6; no clear D. The CDR3 consists of 12 residues. The V gene lost 3 bases and the J gene lost 6 bases, with 3 bases spanning the gap. CDR3 sequence (DNA): TGTGCCAGCAGTTTCACTAATTCACCCCTCCACTTT. Its translation is CASSFTNSPLHF.

The V gene is TRBV24-1, the J gene TRBJ2-7; 9 nucleotides match TRBD1. Germline loops: CDR1 KGHDR, CDR2 SFDVKD. The CDR3 runs 17 residues. J was trimmed by 5 bases and V by 0 bases; bases with no gene match: 10. The CDR3 DNA follows: TGTGCCACCAGTGATTTGATAGCTGGGACAGGGTACCACGAGCAGTACTTC. Its translation: CATSDLIAGTGYHEQYF.

Concerning this clonotype itself: The junction shows a germline mismatch at one end, possibly a read error. The J gene is TRBJ2-1, the V gene TRBV20-1; the D is unclear. Germline CDR1 DFQATT, CDR2 SNEGSKA (reference sequence). The CDR3 totals 15 residues. The chain's CDR3 is CGASPIRLGNNEQFF. The DNA for the CDR3 is TGCGGTGCTAGTCCTATCCGACTGGGAAACAATGAGCAGTTCTTC.

This clonotype was picked up many times. J is TRBJ2-2 and V is TRBV19; 10 positions match TRBD1. V was clipped by 10 bases and J by 5 bases; unmatched bases: 7. Germline values: CDR1 LNHDA, CDR2 SQIVND (reference sequence). CDR3 length equals 14 residues. Written as DNA, the CDR3 is TGTGCCACCAGCTGGACAGGGGGTACCGGGGAGCTGTTTTTT. Protein: CATSWTGGTGELFF. Full variable domain (rest looked up from reference TRBV19 and TRBJ2-2): DGGITQSPKYLFRKEGQNVTLSCEQNLNHDAMYWYRQDPGQGLRLIYYSQIVNDFQKGDIAEGYSVSREKKESFPLTVTSAQKNPTAFYLCATSWTGGTGELFFGEGSRLTVL.

This clonotype was recorded at least ten times. CDR3 sequence: CASSLATRVNYGYTF. In nucleotides, the CDR3 is TGTGCCAGCAGCTTGGCGACCAGGGTTAACTATGGCTACACCTTC. The chain has TRBV5-6 and TRBJ1-2; the D gene is possibly TRBD1 (5 bases). CDR1 and CDR2 (germline): SGHDT, YYEEEE. Trimming removed 0 bases at V and 1 base at J, with 10 bases between. This CDR3 is 15 amino acids long.

V usage is TRBV15 and J usage is TRBJ2-5, with no clear D. The CDR3 runs 13 residues. V lost 8 bases, J lost 1 base, and 11 bases lay in between. Germline-derived CDR1 and CDR2 are LNHNV and YYDKDF (reference sequence). The chain's CDR3 is CATRPTVQETQYF. The CDR3 DNA reads TGTGCCACCCGACCGACGGTCCAAGAGACCCAGTACTTC.

The rearrangement joins TRBV19 to TRBJ1-1; D may be TRBD1 (5 bases). The CDR3 has 12 amino acids. The germline V gene has CDR1 LNHDA and CDR2 SQIVND (reference sequence). V was pared by 10 bases and J by 8 bases, with 17 bases between. The CDR3 loop is CATMGVGTEAFF. In DNA form, the CDR3 reads TGTGCCACAATGGGGGTGGGGACCGAAGCTTTCTTT. Complete variable domain (other parts from reference TRBV19 and TRBJ1-1): DGGITQSPKYLFRKEGQNVTLSCEQNLNHDAMYWYRQDPGQGLRLIYYSQIVNDFQKGDIAEGYSVSREKKESFPLTVTSAQKNPTAFYLCATMGVGTEAFFGQGTRLTVV.

Many counts were recorded for this clonotype. The chain has TRBV25-1 and TRBJ1-2; 7 nucleotides agree with TRBD1. The CDR3 length is 18 residues. The germline CDR1 and CDR2 sequences are MGHDK and SYGVNS. The junction had 14 bases not matched to a gene; V was cut back by 2 bases and J by 2 bases. The CDR3 reads CASSEPHPTGSLNYGYTF. The CDR3 coding sequence is TGTGCCAGCAGTGAACCTCACCCGACAGGGAGCCTGAACTATGGCTACACCTTC.